Sequencing of this T cell receptor beta chain was carried out in a study of human T cells and chemical hapten exposure. At the level of the study: Patch tests put 0.01% DPC on the upper back, read at 6 days. Patients, largely female, had alopecia areata, totalis or universalis.

Described time point: patch test 1, 2 weeks after DPC sensitization. Treatment denoted: therapeutic diphenylcyclopropenone sensitization with weekly scalp DPC. Blood collection happened ahead of applying each patch test. This clonotype has at least ten counts. CDR1 MDHEN and CDR2 SYDVKM come from the germline V gene. Trimming cost V 6 bases and J 0 bases, with 9 bases left between them. The CDR3 spans 14 residues. As the library was built, unique molecular identifiers were attached to individual cDNA molecules. MiXCR was run by TCRdb on the RACE reads, yielding one entry per CDR3 protein. Of under 450,000 distinct CDR3 sequences listed, approximately 5% are singletons.

The sequencing used whole blood, collected in connection with sensitization to the hapten diphenylcyclopropenone (DPC). J is TRBJ1-5 and V is TRBV28; the D is unclear. This receptor was taken from a woman aged 50 to 60 with alopecia areata. Some clones in this sample may be carry-over from other donors' samples. The CDR3 DNA reads as TGTGCCAGCAGCCCTCAGATTAGCAATCAGCCCCAGCATTTT. It is translated as CASSPQISNQPQHF.